This TCR beta chain was sequenced in a study of blood T cell repertoires in COVID-19. Assay used: immunoSEQ multiplex PCR; TCRdb lists only in-frame clones, some missing. The profile shows some 110,000 clones, roughly 80% of them singletons. This clone was detected only a few times. J gave up 4 bases and V 11 bases, and 10 bases lay outside the gene matches. CDR3 length: 13 amino acids. In germline, CDR1 is SGHTA, CDR2 FQGNSA. The TCR sequence derives from an older man with acute or convalescent COVID-19. The chain couples TRBV7-2 to TRBJ1-1; 7 positions agree with TRBD1. Source material: peripheral blood. Here the CDR3 reads CAVTGVLGTEAFF. Written as DNA, the CDR3 is TGTGCCGTCACAGGGGTTTTGGGCACTGAAGCTTTCTTT.